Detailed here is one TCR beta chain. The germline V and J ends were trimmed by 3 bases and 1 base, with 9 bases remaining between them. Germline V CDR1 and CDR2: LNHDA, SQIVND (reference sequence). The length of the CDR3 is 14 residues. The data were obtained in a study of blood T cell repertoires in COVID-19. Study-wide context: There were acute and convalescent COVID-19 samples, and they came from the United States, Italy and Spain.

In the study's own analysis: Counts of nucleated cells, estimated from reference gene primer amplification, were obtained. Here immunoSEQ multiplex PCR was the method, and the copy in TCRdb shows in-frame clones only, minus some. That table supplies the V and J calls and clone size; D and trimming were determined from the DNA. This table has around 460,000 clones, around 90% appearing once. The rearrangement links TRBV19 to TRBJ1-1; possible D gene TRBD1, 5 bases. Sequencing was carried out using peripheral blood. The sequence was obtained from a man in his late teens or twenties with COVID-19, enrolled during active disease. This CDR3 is CASSIVGQNTEAFF. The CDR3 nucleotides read TGTGCCAGTAGTATCGTCGGACAGAACACTGAAGCTTTCTTT.